Presented here are 17 T cell receptor beta chains from one specimen sequenced in a study of cytomegalovirus exposure and HLA in healthy donors. The primer mix had 60 Vbeta and 13 Jbeta primers. Clones were read by immunoSEQ multiplex PCR, and TCRdb kept only the in-frame ones, dropping some. The sample consists of 200,000 to 250,000 clones, 80% to 85% of them appearing once. Sequenced input: PBMCs. These TCRs come from a woman aged 55-69 years in good health and CMV-seropositive.

As regards this clone: At one end the junction does not follow the germline gene, possibly because of a read error. The chain is built from TRBV7-9 and TRBJ2-1, with D possibly TRBD2 on 5 matching bases. The CDR3 is 12 amino acids. Per germline, CDR1 SEHNR and CDR2 FQNEAQ (reference sequence). CDR3 region: CSSSLARNEQFF. The CDR3 DNA reads TGTTCCAGCAGCTTAGCGCGAAATGAGCAGTTCTTC.

This chain connects TRBV5-5 to TRBJ2-5, with TRBD1 identical over 10 bases. This CDR3 comprises 14 residues. With 7 bases clipped from V and 4 bases from J, the junction kept 7 bases outside the gene matches. CDR1 and CDR2 from the germline V gene are SGHKS and YYEKEE (reference sequence). The CDR3 nucleotides are TGTGCCAGCGGGTGGACAGGGGGGGGAGAGACCCAGTACTTC. As protein: CASGWTGGGETQYF.

As regards this clone: Germline and junction disagree at one end, which may indicate a read error. V gene TRBV7-9 combines with J gene TRBJ2-7, with 10 nucleotides matching TRBD2. The germline V gene encodes CDR1 SEHNR and CDR2 FQNEAQ (reference sequence). The CDR3 contains 16 residues. CDR3 in DNA: TGTTCCAGCAGCTTAGTAGCGGGAGGCGGGGGATACGAGCAGTACTTC. Translating gives CSSSLVAGGGGYEQYF.

The V and J genes are TRBV19 and TRBJ1-1; D unresolved. The CDR3 is 15 residues long. The V end was cut by 7 bases, the J end by 2 bases, with 17 bases between. Germline CDR1 and CDR2: LNHDA and SQIVND (reference sequence). Here the CDR3 DNA reads TGTGCCAGTACCTTTGGGCAATTTATCAACACTGAAGCTTTCTTT. This sequence encodes CASTFGQFINTEAFF.

This clone has just a few counts. The chain carries TRBV7-5 and TRBJ1-5. TRBV7-5 is flagged as a pseudogene. This CDR3 region has 11 residues. The CDR3 reads CVRKPGWPQHF. CDR3 nucleotide sequence: TGTGTCAGAAAGCCCGGGTGGCCCCAGCATTTT.

This clone was seen just once. The V and J genes are TRBV10-1 and TRBJ2-5; D may be TRBD2 (6 bases). Germline V gene data show CDR1 as WNHNN and CDR2 as SYGVQD (reference sequence). There are 17 residues in the CDR3. V lost 6 bases and J lost 2, with 22 bases in between. CDR3 loop: CASSQGRHGGLQETQYF. The CDR3 DNA follows: TGCGCCAGCAGCCAGGGACGACATGGAGGGTTACAAGAGACCCAGTACTTC.

The chain uses TRBV28 and TRBJ2-7; 9 bases fit TRBD2. Per germline, CDR1 MDHEN and CDR2 SYDVKM. The CDR3 is 16 amino acids. The ends lost 5 bases at V and 3 bases at J; junction bases unmatched: 11. This chain's CDR3 is CASSIPTSGLFYEQYF. In nucleotides, the CDR3 is TGTGCCAGCAGTATCCCGACTAGCGGCCTTTTCTACGAGCAGTACTTC.

V usage is TRBV28 and J usage is TRBJ2-7; tentative D call: TRBD1 (5 bases). The ends were cut back, 0 bases at V and 6 bases at J, with 15 bases in the middle. CDR1 is MDHEN, CDR2 SYDVKM, per germline. The length of the CDR3 is 15 residues. CDR3 nucleotide sequence: TGTGCCAGCAGTTTATGGGGCAGGGTTTCCCTCGAGCAGTACTTC. It specifies CASSLWGRVSLEQYF.

This clone was counted a few times. This chain connects TRBV10-3 to TRBJ1-3; 7 bases map to TRBD1. The V segment lost 8 bases and the J segment 4 bases; nucleotides outside the gene matches: 5. The CDR3 covers 13 residues. Germline V gene lookup returns CDR1 ENHRY and CDR2 SYGVKD. The CDR3 bases are TGTGCCATCGCACAGGGGAACGGAAACACCATATATTTT. It specifies CAIAQGNGNTIYF.

The DNA of the CDR3 is TGTGCCAGTAGCACGGGTCACCTAGGTGAAAAACTGTTTTTT. This translates into CASSTGHLGEKLFF. The chain uses TRBV19 and TRBJ1-4; D is uncertain. Germline assignment: CDR1 LNHDA and CDR2 SQIVND (reference sequence). V lost 6 bases and J lost 7, with 15 bases in between. The CDR3 totals 14 residues.

This chain joins TRBV19 and TRBJ1-5; D unresolved. CDR1 and CDR2 (germline): LNHDA, SQIVND (reference sequence). This CDR3 is 14 amino acids long. Deletions cut 5 bases from V and 7 bases from J, with 15 bases between. CDR3 sequence reads: CASSLERGGQPQHF. As DNA, the CDR3 is TGTGCCAGTAGTCTCGAACGAGGTGGGCAGCCCCAGCATTTT. The complete variable domain, with remaining parts taken from reference TRBV19 and TRBJ1-5, reads DGGITQSPKYLFRKEGQNVTLSCEQNLNHDAMYWYRQDPGQGLRLIYYSQIVNDFQKGDIAEGYSVSREKKESFPLTVTSAQKNPTAFYLCASSLERGGQPQHFGDGTRLSIL.

The rearrangement joins TRBV5-4 to TRBJ2-7; a weak D match, TRBD2 (5 bases). The CDR3 runs 12 residues. In germline, CDR1 is SGHNT, CDR2 YYREEE (reference sequence). Trimming took 7 bases from V and 7 from J, leaving 15 bases between them. The chain's CDR3 is CASGVGVREQYF. The CDR3, as DNA: TGTGCCAGCGGGGTCGGGGTGCGGGAGCAGTACTTC.

The J gene is TRBJ2-7, the V gene TRBV9; the D is unclear. The CDR3 is made up of 15 amino acids. Trimming stripped 2 bases from V and 0 bases from J, with 12 bases between. CDR1 is SGDLS, CDR2 YYNGEE, per germline. The CDR3 here is CASSVPPTGSYEQYF. CDR3 DNA: TGTGCCAGCAGCGTTCCTCCGACGGGCTCCTACGAGCAGTACTTC.

The gene calls are TRBV7-9 and TRBJ2-1, with D possibly matching TRBD1 (6 bases). Looked up from germline, CDR1 is SEHNR and CDR2 is FQNEAQ (reference sequence). The CDR3 loop spans 12 amino acids. Trimming cost V 3 bases and J 16 bases, with 16 bases left between them. The CDR3 bases are TGTGCCAGCAGCTTCCCTCAGGGGAGTAAATTCTTC. It is translated as CASSFPQGSKFF. Full variable domain (outside the CDR3, taken from reference TRBV7-9 and TRBJ2-1): DTGVSQNPRHKITKRGQNVTFRCDPISEHNRLYWYRQTLGQGPEFLTYFQNEAQLEKSRLLSDRFSAERPKGSFSTLEIQRTEQGDSAMYLCASSFPQGSKFFGPGTRLTVL.

This chain joins TRBV4-1 and TRBJ1-3; no clear D. The germline gives CDR1 MGHRA, CDR2 YSYEKL. The germline V and J ends were trimmed by 0 bases and 0 bases, with 6 bases remaining between them. This CDR3 comprises 15 residues. CDR3 protein: CASSQDAVSGNTIYF. CDR3 nucleotide sequence: TGCGCCAGCAGCCAAGATGCAGTCTCTGGAAACACCATATATTTT.

The V gene is TRBV18, the J gene TRBJ1-5; TRBD1 is a possible D gene (5 bases). The CDR3 runs 18 residues. Per the germline V gene, CDR1 is KGHSH and CDR2 is LQKENI. Deletions cut 2 bases from V and 6 bases from J, with 23 bases between. The CDR3 nucleotides are TGTGCCAGCTCACCAGGTCTAAGGCAAGACAGAGGACCTCAGCCCCAGCATTTT. Its translation is CASSPGLRQDRGPQPQHF.

This clone was seen only a few times. The chain carries TRBV11-2 and TRBJ2-7, with D perhaps matching TRBD1 (6 bases). CDR1 SGHAT and CDR2 FQNNGV come from the germline V gene. The CDR3 consists of 13 residues. V dropped 4 bases and J dropped 4 bases, with 11 bases sitting between them. CDR3 sequence: CASSSRQAYEQYF. CDR3 bases: TGTGCCAGCAGCTCCAGACAGGCTTACGAGCAGTACTTC.